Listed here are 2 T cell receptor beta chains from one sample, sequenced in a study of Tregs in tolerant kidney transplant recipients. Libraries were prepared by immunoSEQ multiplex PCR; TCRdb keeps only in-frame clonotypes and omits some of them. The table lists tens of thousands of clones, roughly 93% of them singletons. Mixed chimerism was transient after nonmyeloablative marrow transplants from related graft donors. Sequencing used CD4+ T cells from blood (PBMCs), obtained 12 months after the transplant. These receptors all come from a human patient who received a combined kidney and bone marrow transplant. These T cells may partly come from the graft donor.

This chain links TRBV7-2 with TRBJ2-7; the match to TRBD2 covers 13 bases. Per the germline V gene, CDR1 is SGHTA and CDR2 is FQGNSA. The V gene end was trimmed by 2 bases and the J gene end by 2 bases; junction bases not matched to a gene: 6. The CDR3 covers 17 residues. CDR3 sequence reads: CASSLKGTSGTTYEQYF. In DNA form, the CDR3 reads TGTGCCAGCAGCTTAAAGGGGACTAGCGGGACAACCTACGAGCAGTACTTC.

CDR3 bases: TGCGCCAGCAGCCAAGGCCGGGACTTCGAGCAGTTCTTC. Protein: CASSQGRDFEQFF. The chain has TRBV4-3 and TRBJ2-1; D is possibly TRBD2 (6 bases). Germline V gives CDR1 LGHNA, CDR2 YSLEER. This CDR3 contains 13 residues. V was trimmed by 1 base and J by 10 bases, leaving 11 bases between them.